What follows are 21 T cell receptor beta chains derived from one specimen sequenced in a study of T cell changes during pregnancy in multiple sclerosis. TCRdb's copy holds only in-frame clones and misses some; the assay was immunoSEQ multiplex PCR. The repertoire includes over 50,000 clones, about 87% of them detected once, and roughly 0.82% sits in the top ten. Here the sequenced sample was peripheral blood, taken in the first trimester of pregnancy. The receptors originated from a female donor in good health, enrolled as a control in a pregnancy study.

This CDR3 reads CASSDPPLSEAGGGNTQYF. CDR3 nucleotides: TGTGCCAGCAGTGACCCTCCATTATCAGAAGCGGGGGGCGGGAATACGCAGTATTTT. The J gene is TRBJ2-3, the V gene TRBV6-4, with TRBD2 matching over 9 bases. The CDR3 has 19 amino acids. V lost 2 bases and J lost 7; bases outside the gene matches: 19. From germline, CDR1 is MRHNA and CDR2 SNTAGT.

Here the CDR3 DNA reads TGTGCCAGCAGCAGGATAGGGGGACAGGGTATTAATCAGCCCCAGCATTTT. Translated: CASSRIGGQGINQPQHF. The rearrangement joins TRBV7-2 to TRBJ1-5, with 9 positions matching TRBD1. This CDR3 spans 17 amino acids. From germline, CDR1 is SGHTA and CDR2 FQGNSA. Trimming at V came to 5 bases and at J to 4 bases, leaving 12 bases not matched to a gene.

J is TRBJ2-5 and V is TRBV9; 11 bases match TRBD2. In germline, CDR1 is SGDLS, CDR2 YYNGEE. The V gene end was trimmed by 3 bases and the J gene end by 5 bases; junction bases not matched to a gene: 9. This CDR3 region has 16 residues. CDR3: CASSATPTSGVETQYF. The CDR3 nucleotides are TGTGCCAGCAGCGCGACGCCGACTAGCGGGGTGGAGACCCAGTACTTC.

The CDR3, as DNA: TGTGCCAGCAGTGAAGCGCTCAGGGGTGGCTACACCTTC. Amino acids: CASSEALRGGYTF. The chain has TRBV2 and TRBJ1-2; D is perhaps TRBD1 (6 bases). The CDR3 has 13 amino acids. Looked up from germline, CDR1 is SNHLY and CDR2 is FYNNEI. Trimming shortened V by 0 bases and J by 7 bases, and 9 bases separated the two germline ends.

The J gene is TRBJ2-5, the V gene TRBV4-1, with 11 positions matching TRBD2. Trimming removed 1 base from V and 9 bases from J; junction bases left unmatched: 10. Germline CDR1 MGHRA, CDR2 YSYEKL. The CDR3 runs 16 residues. This CDR3 reads CASSQVSGGAGESQYF. CDR3 bases: TGCGCCAGCAGCCAAGTTAGCGGGGGGGCCGGGGAGTCCCAGTACTTC.

This chain joins TRBV2 and TRBJ1-2; D call uncertain. Trimming removed 4 bases at V and 8 bases at J, with 14 bases between. Per germline, CDR1 SNHLY and CDR2 FYNNEI. The CDR3 extends over 13 amino acids. The CDR3 here is CASSVNLEGGYTF. The CDR3 nucleotides read TGTGCCAGCAGTGTTAACTTAGAGGGCGGCTACACCTTC.

The chain has TRBV7-9 and TRBJ1-1; a possible D gene is TRBD1 (6 bases). Germline V gene lookup returns CDR1 SEHNR and CDR2 FQNEAQ (reference sequence). CDR3 length: 13 amino acids. The V end was cut by 3 bases, the J end by 7 bases, with 12 bases between. Written as DNA, the CDR3 is TGTGCCAGCAGCTTTGGGGAGGGGGTTGAAGCTTTCTTT. Amino acids: CASSFGEGVEAFF.

This clone was detected once. The V and J genes are TRBV19 and TRBJ1-2, with 12 nucleotides matching TRBD1. The V gene end was trimmed by 8 bases and the J gene end by 6 bases; junction bases not matched to a gene: 13. The germline V gene encodes CDR1 LNHDA and CDR2 SQIVND (reference sequence). The CDR3 runs to 16 residues. DNA for the CDR3: TGTGCCAGTCGCTCCCCGGGACAGGGGGCTGGCGATGGCTACACCTTC. It specifies CASRSPGQGAGDGYTF.

This clone occurred a few times. The chain carries TRBV7-9 and TRBJ1-1; tentative D call: TRBD1 (5 bases). There are 15 residues in the CDR3. V lost 3 bases and J 6 bases, leaving 17 bases between the germline ends. CDR1 is SEHNR and CDR2 is FQNEAQ in the germline V gene (reference sequence). The CDR3 coding sequence is TGTGCCAGCAGCTTCTTGGAGGGGATAGTCTCTGAAGCTTTCTTT. This sequence encodes CASSFLEGIVSEAFF.

A single count supports this clone. This chain connects TRBV10-1 to TRBJ2-3; tentative D call: TRBD2 (5 bases). Germline CDR1 WNHNN, CDR2 SYGVQD (reference sequence). The CDR3 loop spans 12 amino acids. Trimming removed 7 bases from V and 4 bases from J, with 9 bases in between. The CDR3 region is CASIKEADTQYF. CDR3 sequence (DNA): TGCGCCAGCATAAAGGAGGCAGATACGCAGTATTTT.

V is TRBV19 and J is TRBJ1-2, with TRBD1 matching over 10 bases. The CDR3 spans 14 residues. V shed 6 bases and J 8 bases; nucleotides not matched to a gene: 9. CDR1 is LNHDA and CDR2 is SQIVND in the germline V gene (reference sequence). CDR3 sequence reads: CASSRTGGSRGYTF. CDR3 DNA: TGTGCCAGTAGCCGGACAGGGGGGTCGAGGGGCTACACCTTC.

The chain recombines TRBV25-1 with TRBJ2-5; tentatively, D is TRBD1 (7 bases). The J call is in doubt because the DNA end fits TRBJ2-7 better. The CDR3 runs to 16 residues. CDR1 is MGHDK and CDR2 is SYGVNS in the germline V gene. The CDR3 DNA is TGTGCCAGCAGCCGAGGGACTCAGGGGGTTCACCACGAGCAGTACTTC. It encodes CASSRGTQGVHHEQYF.

With regard to this clone: A read error may produce the germline difference seen at one junction end. This chain connects TRBV5-1 to TRBJ2-7; 16 nucleotides align to TRBD2. Germline V lookup: CDR1 SGHRS, CDR2 YFSETQ. The CDR3 sequence is 20 residues long. CDR3 amino acids: CASSFGSGTSGGAGAYGQYF. CDR3 in DNA: TGCGCCAGCAGCTTTGGCTCCGGGACTAGCGGGGGGGCTGGGGCCTACGGGCAGTACTTC.

V usage is TRBV9 and J usage is TRBJ1-2; D is unresolved. CDR1 is SGDLS, CDR2 YYNGEE, per germline. V lost 0 bases and J 6 bases, leaving 12 bases between the germline ends. This CDR3 contains 14 residues. DNA for the CDR3: TGTGCCAGCAGCGTAGGTCGGAGAGAGCATGGCTACACCTTC. Translated: CASSVGRREHGYTF. Supplemented by reference TRBV9 and TRBJ1-2, the full variable domain reads DSGVTQTPKHLITATGQRVTLRCSPRSGDLSVYWYQQSLDQGLQFLIQYYNGEERAKGNILERFSAQQFPDLHSELNLSSLELGDSALYFCASSVGRREHGYTFGSGTRLTVV.

This chain uses TRBV19 with TRBJ1-2; TRBD1 agrees at 7 bases. The germline gives CDR1 LNHDA, CDR2 SQIVND (reference sequence). The trim removed 7 bases at V and 4 bases at J, leaving 12 bases unmatched. The CDR3 is 15 residues long. CDR3: CASTRRGGLSYGYTF. CDR3 DNA sequence: TGTGCCAGTACCCGGAGAGGGGGCCTTTCCTATGGCTACACCTTC.

This clone came up once. Here the CDR3 DNA reads TGTGCCAGCAGAATACAGGCAGGGGCTAACAATGAGCAGTTCTTC. Translation gives CASRIQAGANNEQFF. The chain is built from TRBV5-4 and TRBJ2-1; maybe TRBD1 (6 bases). This CDR3 region has 15 residues. V shed 5 bases and J shed 5 bases, with 17 bases lying between them. Germline lookup yields CDR1 SGHNT and CDR2 YYREEE (reference sequence).

The genes are TRBV4-3 and TRBJ2-7, with a possible D match to TRBD1 (6 bases). This CDR3 has 15 residues. The V gene's germline CDR1 is LGHNA and CDR2 YSLEER. V was cut by 1 base and J by 5 bases, with 15 bases left in between. The CDR3 is CASSQASGTFDEQYF. The CDR3 coding sequence is TGCGCCAGCAGCCAAGCCTCGGGGACATTCGACGAGCAGTACTTC.

This chain links TRBV5-4 with TRBJ2-3, with 12 bases matching TRBD2. Germline CDR1 SGHNT, CDR2 YYREEE (reference sequence). V shed 0 bases and J 5 bases; nucleotides not matched to a gene: 10. This CDR3 has 18 amino acids. This chain's CDR3 is CASSLVLAGGLDGDTQYF. CDR3 sequence (DNA): TGTGCCAGCAGCTTGGTACTAGCGGGGGGCCTGGACGGAGATACGCAGTATTTT.

This chain uses TRBV7-2 with TRBJ1-1, with D hard to call. V was shortened by 3 bases and J by 4 bases, with 6 bases between the two germline ends. The germline V gene has CDR1 SGHTA and CDR2 FQGNSA. CDR3 length equals 12 residues. CDR3 sequence (DNA): TGTGCCAGCAGCTTCGGAGTCACTGAAGCTTTCTTT. Translated, it gives CASSFGVTEAFF.

This sequence joins TRBV7-3 and TRBJ2-3, with 13 bases aligning to TRBD2. CDR1 SGHTA and CDR2 FQGTGA come from the germline V gene. The CDR3 totals 18 residues. V was clipped by 0 bases and J by 2 bases; unmatched bases: 5. The CDR3 nucleotides read TGTGCCAGCAGCTTAACGTCGACTAGCGGGGGGATCACAGATACGCAGTATTTT. It yields the protein CASSLTSTSGGITDTQYF.

V gene TRBV11-1 combines with J gene TRBJ2-2; TRBD2 agrees at 10 bases. V dropped 4 bases and J dropped 4; count of bases not matched to a gene: 9. CDR1 SGHAT and CDR2 FQDESV come from the germline V gene (reference sequence). The CDR3 totals 17 residues. The CDR3 loop is CASSSSSGGFGTGELFF. The CDR3 nucleotides read TGTGCCAGCAGCTCTTCTAGCGGGGGTTTTGGCACCGGGGAGCTGTTTTTT.